Described below is a single T cell receptor beta chain sequence and its context. Its antigen is undetermined. Sequenced by immunoSEQ multiplex PCR; TCRdb stores in-frame clones only, minus some. Of roughly 98,000 clones in the sample, about 83% were seen once. The record originates from a study of cytomegalovirus exposure and HLA in healthy donors. Study-level findings and limits: Testing in vitro showed a few CMV-associated chains specific for CMV antigens.

This CDR3 has 13 amino acids. Germline V gene sequence: CDR1 LNHDA, CDR2 SQIVND (reference sequence). Trimming removed 10 bases from V and 5 bases from J, with 17 bases in between. The receptor was derived from a woman in her twenties or thirties in good health and CMV-seronegative. The sample taken for sequencing was PBMCs. The V and J genes are TRBV19 and TRBJ2-5; the D gene is possibly TRBD2 (6 bases). The CDR3 here is CATSPPRGETQYF. CDR3 DNA sequence: TGTGCCACCTCCCCTCCCCGGGGGGAGACCCAGTACTTC. The complete variable domain, with remaining parts taken from reference TRBV19 and TRBJ2-5, reads DGGITQSPKYLFRKEGQNVTLSCEQNLNHDAMYWYRQDPGQGLRLIYYSQIVNDFQKGDIAEGYSVSREKKESFPLTVTSAQKNPTAFYLCATSPPRGETQYFGPGTRLLVL.